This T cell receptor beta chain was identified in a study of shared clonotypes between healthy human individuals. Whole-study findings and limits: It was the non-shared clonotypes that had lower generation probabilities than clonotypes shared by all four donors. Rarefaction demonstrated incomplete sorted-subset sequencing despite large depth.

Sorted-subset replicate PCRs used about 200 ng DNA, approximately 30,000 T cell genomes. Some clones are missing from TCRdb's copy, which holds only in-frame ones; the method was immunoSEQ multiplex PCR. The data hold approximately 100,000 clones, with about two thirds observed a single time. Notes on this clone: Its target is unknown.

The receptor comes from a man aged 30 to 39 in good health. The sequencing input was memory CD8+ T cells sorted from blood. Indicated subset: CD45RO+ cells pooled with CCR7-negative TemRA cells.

In nucleotides, the CDR3 is TGTGCCAGCAGCCCAAGGTCACGGCAGGGAGGAGAGACCCAGTACTTC. Protein product: CASSPRSRQGGETQYF. The chain couples TRBV7-2 to TRBJ2-5, with D possibly TRBD2 on 6 matching bases. This CDR3 comprises 16 residues. V lost 5 bases and J 4 bases, leaving 20 bases between the germline ends. Germline V lookup: CDR1 SGHTA, CDR2 FQGNSA.